This is a list of T cell receptor beta chains from one sample in a study of T-cell reconstitution after alpha-beta-depleted transplantation in children. MiXCR was run by TCRdb on the PCR reads, yielding one entry per CDR3 protein. The sample has about 540,000 distinct CDR3 sequences; around 17% are singletons. The sequencing used PBMCs from the stem cell graft donor, collected from the stem cell graft. The receptors were gathered from a human donor who donated a stem cell graft to a child with acute lymphoblastic leukemia. Both conserved end residues are part of each CDR3. The order of the fields is J gene, clone size, V gene, CDR3 protein. Size values are once, few and many counts, or a class for expanded clones, and some rows have none.

>TRBJ2-7|few|TRBV20-1
CSARIAGASSYEQYF
>TRBJ2-4|many|TRBV5-1
CASSLAGSSGGAKNIQYF
>TRBJ2-7|-|TRBV20-1
CSAAEPEGSYEQYF
>TRBJ2-1|few|TRBV10-2
CASKPSGSSYNEQFF
>TRBJ2-7|-|TRBV7-6
CASSPQRSYEQYF
>TRBJ1-4|-|TRBV5-6
CASSFSGTDGHPTNEKLFF
>TRBJ1-2|few|TRBV18
CASSPFSGGYTF
>TRBJ2-7|-|TRBV5-1
CASAGLEGPTYEQYF
>TRBJ2-7|few|TRBV5-6
CASSSDYSYEQYF
>TRBJ2-1|-|TRBV27
CASSFGVSSYNEQFF
>TRBJ2-1|many|TRBV29-1
CSAVRLASGAYNEQFF
>TRBJ1-1|-|TRBV4-2
CASSQAGGTTEAFF
>TRBJ1-5|-|TRBV12-3/TRBV12-4
CASSFSVYDSNQPQHF
>TRBJ2-3|-|TRBV4-1
CASSPTPGGSTDTQYF
>TRBJ2-5|-|TRBV11-2
CASSLVEAGYQETQYF
>TRBJ2-7|few|TRBV6-1
CASRPSSSYEQYF
>TRBJ1-1|-|TRBV20-1
CSASGVRTSNTEAFF
>TRBJ1-1|-|TRBV12-3/TRBV12-4
CASGERGPNTEAFF
>TRBJ2-3|-|TRBV27
CASSWTSGVGDTQYF
>TRBJ2-7|-|TRBV5-1
CASSFQGGEQYF
>TRBJ1-1|-|TRBV5-6
CASSKRTGRLTEAFF
>TRBJ2-5|few|TRBV12-3/TRBV12-4
CASSFRREGQETQYF
>TRBJ2-7|few|TRBV2
CASSGGFTSGSSYEQYF
>TRBJ2-5|once|TRBV6-1
CASSEDRVQETQYF
>TRBJ2-3|-|TRBV6-1
CASSEPGGRAADTQYF
>TRBJ2-2|-|TRBV12-3/TRBV12-4
CASSFYTDTGELFF
>TRBJ2-5|-|TRBV12-3/TRBV12-4
CASRWDREKTQYF
>TRBJ2-1|few|TRBV24-1
CATSDLPLKRPNEQFF
>TRBJ2-7|few|TRBV7-8
CASSFAGGSSYEQYF
>TRBJ2-5|-|TRBV12-5
CASGLVLWEGTQYF
>TRBJ2-1|-|TRBV5-1
CASSSDGNEQFF
>TRBJ2-3|-|TRBV11-2
CASSGLRTDTQYF
>TRBJ1-1|-|TRBV29-1
CSVEFQEGAFF
>TRBJ1-2|few|TRBV5-1
CASSLEGLNYGYTF
>TRBJ1-4|-|TRBV12-3/TRBV12-4
CASRGTGEKLFF
>TRBJ1-1|many|TRBV18
CASRQGSTEAFF
>TRBJ2-5|-|TRBV4-1
CASSQDAGTQETQYF
>TRBJ2-1|few|TRBV6-1
CASSGRRGSSYNEQFF
>TRBJ1-5|-|TRBV5-1
CASSFGGMSNQPQHF
>TRBJ1-1|-|TRBV6-5
CASSYTNGGDEAFF
>TRBJ1-1|-|TRBV10-3
CAISAAMNTEAFF
>TRBJ2-7|-|TRBV2
CASSEGRGVVDEQYF
>TRBJ2-1|few|TRBV3-1
CASSGLAGYDEQFF
>TRBJ2-2|-|TRBV15
CATLTDELANTGELFF
>TRBJ2-3|-|TRBV29-1
CSVVDLTGDTQYF
>TRBJ2-1|-|TRBV5-6
CASSLAGLAGVNEQFF
>TRBJ1-2|-|TRBV12-3/TRBV12-4
CASRQGQGNYGYTF
>TRBJ2-5|few|TRBV6-6
CASSRGPSETQYF
>TRBJ2-1|few|TRBV19
CASSIVHRGLDEQFF
>TRBJ1-1|-|TRBV5-8
CASSPGTGGVVTEAFF
>TRBJ2-1|-|TRBV5-6
CASSLGWEEQFF
>TRBJ2-7|-|TRBV5-5
CASSHTPGSYEQYF
>TRBJ2-7|-|TRBV5-6
CASSLGAGMVSYEQYF
>TRBJ2-3|few|TRBV6-5
CASSSGGDWTPHRDTQYF
>TRBJ1-4|-|TRBV18
CASSLRQGEKLFF
>TRBJ2-2|-|TRBV29-1
CSVGQQSTGELFF
>TRBJ2-1|-|TRBV12-3/TRBV12-4
CASSLAGGPWNEQFF
>TRBJ1-2|-|TRBV29-1
CSALTGKGGYTF
>TRBJ2-3|-|TRBV7-8
CASSFISGRGGDTQYF